This T cell receptor (beta chain) is from a study of identical twins. For this clonotype: Its antigen is as yet unknown.

The CDR3 has 14 amino acids. V was cut by 0 bases and J by 4 bases, with 8 bases left in between. Germline CDR1 SGHRS, CDR2 YFSETQ. Broader study findings: The study based its conclusions on cross-sectional statistical analysis and did not follow the same donors. Low generation probability was overrepresented in out-of-frame alpha sequences shared by twins.

One entry per CDR3 protein, called by TCRdb with MiXCR from the 5' RACE reads. This repertoire shows fewer than 500,000 distinct CDR3 sequences, roughly an eighth found once; its top ten account for about 0.94%. The sample also formed part of further work on yellow fever vaccine responses in identical twins. That report notes: After vaccination, twins' T cell response reportedly seemed partly convergent, partly personalized.

The sample comprised CD4+ T cells sorted from blood. The sequence was collected from a woman under 30 in good health. The rearrangement uses TRBV5-1 and TRBJ1-3; D is unresolved. CDR3 sequence: CASSLDGNGNTIYF. CDR3 sequence (DNA): TGCGCCAGCAGCTTGGACGGGAACGGAAACACCATATATTTT. The complete variable domain, with remaining parts taken from reference TRBV5-1 and TRBJ1-3, reads KAGVTQTPRYLIKTRGQQVTLSCSPISGHRSVSWYQQTPGQGLQFLFEYFSETQRNKGNFPGRFSGRQFSNSRSEMNVSTLELGDSALYLCASSLDGNGNTIYFGEGSWLTVV.